Below, one TCR beta chain is given with its context. Its specificity is not known. The source of the sample is a study of T cell clones after liver transplantation. The wider study: Post-transplant blood was tracked for graft-donor-reactive T cell clones identified in a pre-transplant mixed lymphocyte reaction. Until 12-24 months post-transplant, subjects got standard immunosuppression and no induction. HCV positivity affected three of eight recipients; the rest lacked autoimmune or viral indications. Study-level results: A significant post-transplant drop in circulating graft-donor-reactive CD4 TCRbeta sequences occurred in most of the 8 subjects.

The CDR3 length is 15 residues. The V segment lost 7 bases and the J segment 5 bases; nucleotides outside the gene matches: 12. CDR1 is SGHTA and CDR2 is FQGNSA in the germline V gene. Some clones are missing from TCRdb's copy, which holds only in-frame ones; the method was immunoSEQ multiplex PCR. The sample lists about 76,000 clones; over 80% were seen once. The V call is TRBV7-2, the J call TRBJ1-1; 8 nucleotides agree with TRBD1. The sequencing here drew on CD4+ T cells from blood, taken at the 22-month timepoint. The clonotype was recovered from a human patient who received a liver transplant. These T cells may partly come from the graft donor. This chain's CDR3 is CASIGIGQGQTEAFF. The CDR3 bases are TGTGCCAGCATCGGAATAGGACAGGGTCAAACTGAAGCTTTCTTT. The complete variable domain, with remaining parts taken from reference TRBV7-2 and TRBJ1-1, reads GAGVSQSPSNKVTEKGKDVELRCDPISGHTALYWYRQSLGQGLEFLIYFQGNSAPDKSGLPSDRFSAERTGGSVSTLTIQRTQQEDSAVYLCASIGIGQGQTEAFFGQGTRLTVV.